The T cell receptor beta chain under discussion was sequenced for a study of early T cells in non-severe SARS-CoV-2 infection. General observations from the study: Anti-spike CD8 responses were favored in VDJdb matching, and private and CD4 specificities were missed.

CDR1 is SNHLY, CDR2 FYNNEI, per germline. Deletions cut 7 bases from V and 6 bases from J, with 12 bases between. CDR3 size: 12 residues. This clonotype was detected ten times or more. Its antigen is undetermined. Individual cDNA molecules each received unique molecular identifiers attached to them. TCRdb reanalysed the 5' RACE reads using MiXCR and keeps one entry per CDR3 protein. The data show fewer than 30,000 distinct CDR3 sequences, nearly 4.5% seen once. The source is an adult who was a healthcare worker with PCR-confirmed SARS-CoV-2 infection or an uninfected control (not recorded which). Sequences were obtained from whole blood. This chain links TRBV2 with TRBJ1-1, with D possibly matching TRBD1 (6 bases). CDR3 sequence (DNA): TGTGCCAGCACCGTCAAGGGGGCTGAAGCTTTCTTT. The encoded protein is CASTVKGAEAFF.